This passage covers 15 T cell receptor beta chains from one sample sequenced in a study of cytomegalovirus exposure and HLA in healthy donors. The PCR was carried out with 60 Vbeta primers and 13 Jbeta primers. Clones were sequenced by immunoSEQ multiplex PCR, and TCRdb holds only the in-frame ones, with some missing. Of about 180,000 clones listed, 70% to 85% are singletons. The sequencing sample was made of PBMCs. The source of these receptors is a human donor in good health.

This chain connects TRBV6-6 to TRBJ1-2; tentatively, D is TRBD1 (6 bases). This CDR3 is built from 15 residues. Germline CDR1 reads MNHNY; CDR2 reads SVGAGI (reference sequence). Between the trimmed V and J ends, which lost 2 bases and 6 bases, there was a span of 16 bases. The CDR3 reads CASSYVPGAGDGYTF. CDR3 nucleotide sequence: TGTGCCAGCAGTTACGTCCCCGGGGCAGGGGATGGCTACACCTTC.

The CDR3 spells CASRPSGTGLSYEQYF. The CDR3 DNA reads TGTGCCAGTAGACCCTCGGGGACAGGGTTGTCCTACGAGCAGTACTTC. The chain has TRBV19 and TRBJ2-7, with 9 bases matching TRBD1. The CDR3 totals 16 residues. V lost 6 bases to trimming and J lost 1 base; unmatched junction nucleotides: 10. CDR1 and CDR2 from the germline V gene are LNHDA and SQIVND (reference sequence).

This chain joins TRBV6-5 and TRBJ1-2, with D perhaps TRBD1 (6 bases). Trimming removed 6 bases at V and 4 bases at J, with 18 bases between. This CDR3 contains 15 residues. Germline V gives CDR1 MNHEY, CDR2 SVGAGI. The DNA for the CDR3 is TGTGCCAGCAGCCAGCCGGAGGGAGGGGGCTATGGCTACACCTTC. This encodes CASSQPEGGGYGYTF.

The genes are TRBV5-6 and TRBJ2-1; maybe TRBD2 (5 bases). Germline loops: CDR1 SGHDT, CDR2 YYEEEE. V shed 4 bases and J shed 6 bases, with 20 bases lying between them. The CDR3 consists of 16 residues. The CDR3 loop is CASSLRLHRAFNEQFF. The CDR3 DNA reads as TGTGCCAGCAGCCTACGACTACACCGCGCGTTCAATGAGCAGTTCTTC.

The chain couples TRBV2 to TRBJ2-7, with D possibly TRBD1 on 5 matching bases. The germline V and J ends were trimmed by 2 bases and 2 bases, with 13 bases remaining between them. Looked up from germline, CDR1 is SNHLY and CDR2 is FYNNEI. The CDR3 totals 15 residues. CDR3 loop: CASSESPGSAYEQYF. The CDR3 coding sequence is TGTGCCAGCAGTGAATCGCCAGGGTCGGCCTACGAGCAGTACTTC.

The V call is TRBV7-8, the J call TRBJ2-1; D is perhaps TRBD1 (5 bases). The CDR3 has 15 residues. CDR1 and CDR2 (germline): SGHVS, FQNEAQ. With 1 base removed from V and 8 bases from J, the gap between germline ends came to 15 bases. CDR3 amino acids: CASSLDLGRDDEQFF. The CDR3 region has the DNA TGTGCCAGCAGCTTAGATCTTGGCAGGGATGATGAGCAGTTCTTC.

V and J are TRBV30 and TRBJ1-1, with TRBD1 identical over 8 bases. With V trimmed by 7 bases and J by 5 bases, 9 bases remained unmatched. Germline-derived CDR1 and CDR2 are GTSNPN and SVGIG (reference sequence). This CDR3 is 13 amino acids long. The CDR3 protein is CAYSGGVRTEAFF. DNA for the CDR3: TGTGCCTACTCAGGGGGCGTCCGGACTGAAGCTTTCTTT.

This chain connects TRBV10-3 to TRBJ1-3, with TRBD1 matching 7 bases. The CDR3 length is 14 residues. Per the germline V gene, CDR1 is ENHRY and CDR2 is SYGVKD. V lost 5 bases and J lost 4; bases outside the gene matches: 5. The DNA for the CDR3 is TGTGCCATCAGTCACAGGGGATCAGGAAACACCATATATTTT. Translating it yields CAISHRGSGNTIYF.

V usage is TRBV7-9 and J usage is TRBJ2-7; 7 bases map to TRBD1. The CDR3 spans 14 residues. CDR1 and CDR2 from the germline V gene are SEHNR and FQNEAQ (reference sequence). V shed 5 bases, J shed 0 bases, and the junction held 4 bases outside the gene matches. Written as DNA, the CDR3 is TGTGCCAGCAGCCTGACAGGGTACTCCTACGAGCAGTACTTC. Translated: CASSLTGYSYEQYF.

CDR3 in amino acids: CASSLGAYEQYF. For the CDR3, the DNA is TGTGCCAGCAGCTTAGGAGCGTACGAGCAGTACTTC. V gene TRBV7-2 combines with J gene TRBJ2-7, with D uncertain. V was pared by 1 base and J by 4 bases, with 5 bases between. Germline values: CDR1 SGHTA, CDR2 FQGNSA. This CDR3 comprises 12 residues. Full variable domain (outside the CDR3, taken from reference TRBV7-2 and TRBJ2-7): GAGVSQSPSNKVTEKGKDVELRCDPISGHTALYWYRQSLGQGLEFLIYFQGNSAPDKSGLPSDRFSAERTGGSVSTLTIQRTQQEDSAVYLCASSLGAYEQYFGPGTRLTVT.

This chain uses TRBV20-1 with TRBJ2-3; D might be TRBD1 (5 bases). Germline lookup yields CDR1 DFQATT and CDR2 SNEGSKA (reference sequence). V lost 5 bases and J lost 4, with 7 bases in between. CDR3 size: 11 residues. The CDR3 sequence: CSAARADTQYF. Here the CDR3 DNA reads TGCAGTGCTGCCAGGGCAGATACGCAGTATTTT.

In this sample, this clone turned up once. The V call is TRBV2, the J call TRBJ1-2; 8 bases map to TRBD1. The V gene's germline CDR1 is SNHLY and CDR2 FYNNEI. The V segment lost 7 bases and the J segment 4 bases; nucleotides outside the gene matches: 5. The CDR3 contains 13 residues. The CDR3 sequence is CASIDRGSYGYTF. The CDR3 DNA follows: TGTGCCAGCATAGACAGGGGATCCTATGGCTACACCTTC.

In its sample, this clone was seen a few times. The J gene is TRBJ1-1, the V gene TRBV30; the D is unclear. Germline V gene data show CDR1 as GTSNPN and CDR2 as SVGIG (reference sequence). The CDR3 extends over 12 amino acids. Between the trimmed V and J ends, which lost 2 bases and 6 bases, there was a span of 10 bases. The CDR3 nucleotides read TGTGCCTGGAGTCCCTCGGAGGCTGAAGCTTTCTTT. Protein sequence: CAWSPSEAEAFF.

The rearrangement links TRBV4-3 to TRBJ1-1, with 10 nucleotides matching TRBD1. The CDR3 extends over 14 amino acids. Per the germline V gene, CDR1 is LGHNA and CDR2 is YSLEER. After removal of 0 bases from V and 6 bases from J, the junction contained 1 base not matched to a gene. The CDR3 protein is CASSQDGTGAEAFF. As DNA, the CDR3 is TGCGCCAGCAGCCAAGACGGGACAGGGGCTGAAGCTTTCTTT.

This clone was counted only a few times. The rearrangement links TRBV16 to TRBJ1-3; D remains unclear. Germline CDR1 reads KGHSY; CDR2 reads FQNENV. This CDR3 contains 14 residues. Trimming removed 3 bases at V and 0 bases at J, with 6 bases between. CDR3 DNA sequence: TGTGCCAGCAGCCAGGGCCTCTCTGGAAACACCATATATTTT. Its translation is CASSQGLSGNTIYF.